Listed here is a single T cell receptor beta chain. Its antigen remains unknown. Naive CD8+ T lymphocytes were specified as CD45RO-CCR7+CD27+CD95-. CDR3 length: 15 residues. CDR1 is SGHRS and CDR2 is YFSETQ in the germline V gene. The sample belongs to a study of CXCR3-negative and CXCR3-positive naive CD8 T cells. Points from the study as a whole: In both naive subsets diversity was comparably high, whereas memory CD8+ cells showed much lower diversity. CXCR3-positive naive cells had more hydrophobic TRB CDR3s than CXCR3-negative naive cells.

The TRB libraries of cDNA were built by UMI-labeled 5' RACE. TCRdb re-called the 5' RACE reads and gives one entry per CDR3 protein, without DNA. The table lists just over 40,000 distinct CDR3 sequences. The material sequenced was naive CXCR3- CD8+ T cells from blood. The subset here: CD45RO-CCR7+CD27+CD95- naive CD8+ T cells lacking CXCR3 (TNR3-). The chain recombines TRBV5-1 with TRBJ2-1; TCRdb lists TRBD1, though no DNA is available to test this call. This TCR was recovered from a human donor in good health. Some clones in this sample may be carry-over from other donors' samples. The CDR3: CASSLTGTLWNEQFF.